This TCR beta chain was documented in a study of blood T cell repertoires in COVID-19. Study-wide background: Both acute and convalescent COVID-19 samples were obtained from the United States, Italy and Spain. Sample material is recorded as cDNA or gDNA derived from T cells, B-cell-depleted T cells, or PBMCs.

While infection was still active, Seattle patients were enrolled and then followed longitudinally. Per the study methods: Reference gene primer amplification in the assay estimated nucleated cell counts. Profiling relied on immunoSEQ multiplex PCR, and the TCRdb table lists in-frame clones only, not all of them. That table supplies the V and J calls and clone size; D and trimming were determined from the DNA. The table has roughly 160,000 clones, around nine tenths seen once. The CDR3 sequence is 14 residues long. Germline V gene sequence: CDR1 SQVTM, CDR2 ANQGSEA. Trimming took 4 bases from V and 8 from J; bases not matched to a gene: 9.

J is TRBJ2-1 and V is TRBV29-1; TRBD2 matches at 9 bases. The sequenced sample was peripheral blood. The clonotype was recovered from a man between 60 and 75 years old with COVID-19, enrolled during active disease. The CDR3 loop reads CSVVSGRPSDEQFF. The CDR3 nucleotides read TGCAGCGTTGTGAGCGGGAGGCCTTCGGATGAGCAGTTCTTC.